The 26 T cell receptor beta chains in this list originate from one sample, sequenced in a study of blood T cell repertoires in COVID-19. Using immunoSEQ multiplex PCR, the repertoire was profiled, and TCRdb retains in-frame clones only, with some absent. Of around 240,000 clones in the sample, roughly 84% were seen once. Sequenced material: peripheral blood. The receptors were gathered from a woman aged 40-49 years who had recovered from COVID-19.

The chain recombines TRBV25-1 with TRBJ1-6; a possible D gene is TRBD1 (6 bases). V lost 4 bases, J lost 5 bases, and 12 bases lay in between. The length of the CDR3 is 15 residues. The germline gives CDR1 MGHDK, CDR2 SYGVNS. CDR3 loop: CASSATGIHNSPLHF. The CDR3 DNA is TGTGCCAGCAGTGCCACAGGGATCCATAATTCACCCCTCCACTTT.

The CDR3 region is CASSLEASSYEQYF. The CDR3 DNA sequence: TGTGCCAGCAGCTTAGAAGCTAGCTCCTACGAGCAGTACTTC. The V call is TRBV7-2, the J call TRBJ2-7; D not resolved. The CDR3 sequence is 14 residues long. The germline V gene has CDR1 SGHTA and CDR2 FQGNSA. Trimming removed 1 base at V and 0 bases at J, with 7 bases between.

The chain couples TRBV14 to TRBJ1-3; D remains ambiguous. CDR3 size: 12 residues. V was clipped by 0 bases and J by 16 bases, with 13 bases between them. Germline V CDR1 and CDR2: SGHDN, FVKESK. As DNA, the CDR3 is TGTGCCAGCAGCCAAGACCCCGGGAGTCGGTATTTT. This gives the protein CASSQDPGSRYF.

The rearrangement links TRBV3-1 (or the pseudogene TRBV3-2) to TRBJ1-6; maybe TRBD1 (6 bases). The CDR3 extends over 12 amino acids. The germline CDR1 and CDR2 sequences are LGHDT and YNNKEL (reference sequence). The V and J ends lost 4 bases and 8 bases respectively, with 6 bases between them. The CDR3 spells CASSRTDSPLHF. Written as DNA, the CDR3 is TGTGCCAGCAGCCGGACAGATTCACCCCTCCACTTT.

This sequence joins TRBV7-2 and TRBJ2-7, with D perhaps TRBD1 (5 bases). The CDR3 length is 15 residues. The germline gives CDR1 SGHTA, CDR2 FQGNSA. Trimming stripped 1 base from V and 7 bases from J, with 17 bases between. The chain's CDR3 is CASSLGVGPYEEQYF. In DNA form, the CDR3 reads TGTGCCAGCAGCTTAGGGGTGGGGCCTTACGAAGAGCAGTACTTC.

The rearrangement uses TRBV6-5 and TRBJ1-4; 8 bases map to TRBD1. CDR1 is MNHEY, CDR2 SVGAGI, per germline. The CDR3 loop spans 14 amino acids. V trimming: 8 bases; J trimming: 3 bases; junction bases outside the gene matches: 5. The CDR3 nucleotides are TGTGCCAGCTCCCTGGGACAGGCTAATGAAAAACTGTTTTTT. Translating gives CASSLGQANEKLFF.

The chain recombines TRBV10-3 with TRBJ1-3; D possibly corresponds to TRBD1 (6 bases). V shed 9 bases and J shed 4 bases, with 13 bases lying between them. Germline V gene sequence: CDR1 ENHRY, CDR2 SYGVKD. The CDR3 is 13 amino acids. CDR3 coding DNA: TGTGCCATTTGTGCGGGGGCAGGAAACACCATATATTTT. It codes for CAICAGAGNTIYF.

The chain is built from TRBV28 and TRBJ1-2, with 8 positions matching TRBD1. Per germline, CDR1 MDHEN and CDR2 SYDVKM. V shed 5 bases and J 4 bases; nucleotides not matched to a gene: 9. The length of the CDR3 is 15 residues. CDR3 protein: CASSPAGTGLYGYTF. CDR3 bases: TGTGCCAGCAGTCCCGCGGGGACAGGACTCTATGGCTACACCTTC.

The gene calls are TRBV7-2 and TRBJ2-7; D gene ambiguous. The germline V and J ends were trimmed by 1 base and 2 bases, with 15 bases remaining between them. The CDR3 has 16 amino acids. Germline V gives CDR1 SGHTA, CDR2 FQGNSA. The CDR3 loop reads CASSLGYVLGTYEQYF. As DNA, the CDR3 is TGTGCCAGCAGCTTAGGGTATGTCCTAGGTACCTACGAGCAGTACTTC.

This chain links TRBV7-2 with TRBJ2-3, with 8 nucleotides matching TRBD2. In germline, CDR1 is SGHTA, CDR2 FQGNSA. The CDR3 consists of 17 residues. Trimming took 1 base from V and 4 from J; bases not matched to a gene: 10. The CDR3 DNA is TGTGCCAGCAGCTTAGTCGCTTTTAGCGGGGACCCAGATACGCAGTATTTT. This gives the protein CASSLVAFSGDPDTQYF.

The J gene is TRBJ2-1, the V gene TRBV18, with D perhaps TRBD1 (6 bases). Germline V gives CDR1 KGHSH, CDR2 LQKENI. The V and J ends lost 2 bases and 10 bases respectively, with 9 bases between them. This CDR3 contains 12 residues. DNA of the CDR3: TGTGCCAGCTCACCAACGGGACAAGAGCAGTTCTTC. Translation: CASSPTGQEQFF.

The rearrangement links TRBV28 to TRBJ1-3; D perhaps matches TRBD1 (5 bases). V dropped 4 bases and J dropped 4 bases, with 8 bases sitting between them. CDR3 size: 13 residues. Germline-derived CDR1 and CDR2 are MDHEN and SYDVKM. In DNA form, the CDR3 reads TGTGCCAGCAGTTACGGGGGGGGAAACACCATATATTTT. Protein sequence: CASSYGGGNTIYF.

The rearrangement links TRBV19 to TRBJ1-5, with 7 nucleotides matching TRBD1. The CDR3 loop spans 13 amino acids. The V gene's germline CDR1 is LNHDA and CDR2 SQIVND (reference sequence). V lost 7 bases and J lost 4; bases outside the gene matches: 4. This chain's CDR3 is CASTGTANQPQHF. CDR3 in DNA: TGTGCCAGTACTGGGACAGCGAATCAGCCCCAGCATTTT.

The chain has TRBV27 and TRBJ1-1; D not resolved. Trimming cost V 4 bases and J 0 bases, with 15 bases left between them. The CDR3 loop spans 16 amino acids. Germline assignment: CDR1 MNHEY and CDR2 SMNVEV (reference sequence). CDR3 residues: CASSSSPPLLNTEAFF. CDR3 DNA sequence: TGTGCCAGCAGTTCCAGTCCCCCGCTTTTGAACACTGAAGCTTTCTTT.

This rearrangement joins TRBV27 to TRBJ1-6; 7 positions match TRBD1. Germline trimming cut 6 bases from V and 14 bases from J; bases unmatched to any gene: 13. The CDR3 has 14 residues. The germline CDR1 and CDR2 sequences are MNHEY and SMNVEV (reference sequence). The chain's CDR3 is CASRHDRDPNTLHF. The CDR3 DNA follows: TGTGCCAGCAGACACGACAGGGACCCCAACACCCTCCACTTT.

This chain connects TRBV5-1 to TRBJ1-1; D perhaps matches TRBD1 (6 bases). Germline V gene data show CDR1 as SGHRS and CDR2 as YFSETQ. V was pared by 0 bases and J by 4 bases, with 10 bases between. This CDR3 region has 14 residues. In DNA form, the CDR3 reads TGCGCCAGCAGCTTGGGACAGGAGTTCACTGAAGCTTTCTTT. Translation gives CASSLGQEFTEAFF. Combining the CDR3 with reference TRBV5-1 and TRBJ1-1 gives the whole variable domain KAGVTQTPRYLIKTRGQQVTLSCSPISGHRSVSWYQQTPGQGLQFLFEYFSETQRNKGNFPGRFSGRQFSNSRSEMNVSTLELGDSALYLCASSLGQEFTEAFFGQGTRLTVV.

The genes are TRBV5-1 and TRBJ2-1, with TRBD2 matching over 14 bases. CDR1 SGHRS and CDR2 YFSETQ come from the germline V gene. This CDR3 region has 15 residues. The V gene end was trimmed by 7 bases and the J gene end by 4 bases; junction bases not matched to a gene: 4. DNA of the CDR3: TGCGCCAGCCGACTAGCGGGGGGGCAGTACAATGAGCAGTTCTTC. It translates to CASRLAGGQYNEQFF. Full variable domain (outside the CDR3, taken from reference TRBV5-1 and TRBJ2-1): KAGVTQTPRYLIKTRGQQVTLSCSPISGHRSVSWYQQTPGQGLQFLFEYFSETQRNKGNFPGRFSGRQFSNSRSEMNVSTLELGDSALYLCASRLAGGQYNEQFFGPGTRLTVL.

With respect to this clone: The sample carries other DNA sequences with the same CDR3. The J gene is TRBJ1-5, the V gene TRBV30; 9 bases fit TRBD1. The CDR3 sequence is 13 residues long. Germline trimming cut 1 base from V and 7 bases from J; bases unmatched to any gene: 2. CDR1 is GTSNPN and CDR2 is SVGIG in the germline V gene (reference sequence). CDR3 amino acids: CAWSGTGGQPQHF. The CDR3 DNA is TGTGCCTGGAGTGGTACAGGGGGCCAGCCCCAGCATTTT.

The chain combines TRBV6-5 with TRBJ1-2, with 10 positions matching TRBD1. This CDR3 contains 14 residues. Unmatched junction bases numbered 7, after V lost 5 bases and J lost 7 bases. CDR1 and CDR2 from the germline V gene are MNHEY and SVGAGI. CDR3 nucleotides: TGTGCCAGCAGTAAACCCGGGACAGGGGTTGGCTACACCTTC. Translating it yields CASSKPGTGVGYTF.

This clone appeared a few times. The rearrangement links TRBV6-5 to TRBJ1-1; the D gene is possibly TRBD1 (5 bases). CDR1 MNHEY and CDR2 SVGAGI come from the germline V gene. The ends were cut back, 5 bases at V and 0 bases at J, with 13 bases in the middle. The CDR3 length is 15 residues. The CDR3 region has the DNA TGTGCCAGCAGTCAGGGCAAACTGCTGAACACTGAAGCTTTCTTT. Its protein product is CASSQGKLLNTEAFF.

This clone appeared once. J is TRBJ1-5 and V is TRBV6-2 or TRBV6-3, with TRBD1 matching over 8 bases. This CDR3 is built from 14 residues. Germline CDR1 is MNHEY and CDR2 is SVGEGT. V shed 4 bases and J 5 bases; nucleotides not matched to a gene: 4. The CDR3 protein is CASSSGQGDQPQHF. The CDR3 nucleotides read TGTGCCAGCAGTTCCGGACAGGGTGATCAGCCCCAGCATTTT.

The chain has TRBV5-1 and TRBJ2-3; 9 positions match TRBD1. The junction had 3 bases not matched to a gene; V was cut back by 4 bases and J by 0 bases. The CDR3 has 15 residues. CDR1 SGHRS and CDR2 YFSETQ come from the germline V gene. In DNA, the CDR3 is TGCGCCAGCAGCAGGGGACAGGGTAGCACAGATACGCAGTATTTT. Amino acids: CASSRGQGSTDTQYF.

The sample holds one count of this clone. The chain is built from TRBV24-1 and TRBJ2-2, with D possibly matching TRBD2 (6 bases). This CDR3 has 13 amino acids. Trimming left V 9 bases short and J 6 bases short, with 13 bases between. From germline, CDR1 is KGHDR and CDR2 SFDVKD. The CDR3 DNA reads as TGTGCCACCTGGGGAGGCGGCCCCGGGGAGCTGTTTTTT. Its protein product is CATWGGGPGELFF.

The J gene is TRBJ1-5, the V gene TRBV7-9; possibly TRBD1 for D (5 bases). V lost 5 bases and J lost 6, with 20 bases in between. The germline V gene has CDR1 SEHNR and CDR2 FQNEAQ (reference sequence). This CDR3 has 16 amino acids. CDR3 in amino acids: CASSPNVEGLFQPQHF. The DNA for the CDR3 is TGTGCCAGCAGCCCAAATGTGGAGGGGCTGTTTCAGCCCCAGCATTTT.

The chain is built from TRBV24-1 and TRBJ2-2, with a tentative D call TRBD2 (6 bases). The germline V and J ends were trimmed by 3 bases and 6 bases, with 13 bases remaining between them. The CDR3 has 15 amino acids. The germline V gene has CDR1 KGHDR and CDR2 SFDVKD. The CDR3 DNA reads TGTGCCACCAGTGATGTGGGGGGTTCGGCCGGGGAGCTGTTTTTT. The encoded protein is CATSDVGGSAGELFF.

J is TRBJ1-2 and V is TRBV5-1; D may be TRBD1 (5 bases). Germline V gene data show CDR1 as SGHRS and CDR2 as YFSETQ. V lost 3 bases, J lost 7 bases, and 16 bases lay in between. This CDR3 has 14 residues. This chain's CDR3 is CASSWEPGRGGYTF. The CDR3 DNA follows: TGCGCCAGCAGCTGGGAACCCGGGAGGGGTGGCTACACCTTC.